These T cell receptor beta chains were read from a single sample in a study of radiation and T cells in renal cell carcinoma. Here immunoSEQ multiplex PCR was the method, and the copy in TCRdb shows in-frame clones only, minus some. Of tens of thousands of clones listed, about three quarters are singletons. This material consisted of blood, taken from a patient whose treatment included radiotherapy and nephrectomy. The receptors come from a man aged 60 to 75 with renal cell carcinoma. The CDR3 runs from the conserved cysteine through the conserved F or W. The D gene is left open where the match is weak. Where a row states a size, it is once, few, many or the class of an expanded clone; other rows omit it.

TGTGCCAGTAGTAACGCTATAGCCTCACATACGCAGTATTTT	CASSNAIASHTQYF	14	TRBV19	TRBJ2-3	-	-
TGTGCCAGCAGCGCCACAGATACGCAGTATTTT	CASSATDTQYF	11	TRBV9	TRBJ2-3	-	few
TGTGCCATCATAAAACAGATCTCTGGGGCCAACGTCCTGACTTTC	CAIIKQISGANVLTF	15	TRBV10-3	TRBJ2-6	-	-
TGTGCCAGCAGCCCGGGGACGGGGAACACTGAAGCTTTCTTT	CASSPGTGNTEAFF	14	TRBV5-5	TRBJ1-1	-	-
TGCGCCAGCAGCCAAGATGGGATGAGAGATACGCAGTATTTT	CASSQDGMRDTQYF	14	TRBV4-3	TRBJ2-3	-	-
TGTGCCAAGTATCCGGCTGGCTATGGCTACACCTTC	CAKYPAGYGYTF	12	TRBV2	TRBJ1-2	-	-
TGTGCCAGCAGCTTTGGCAATCAGCCCCAGCATTTT	CASSFGNQPQHF	12	TRBV7-9	TRBJ1-5	-	large
TGTGCCATCAGTGACGGGAGCTCTGGAAACACCATATATTTT	CAISDGSSGNTIYF	14	TRBV10-3	TRBJ1-3	-	-
TGTGCCAGCAGCTCTCAAGAGACCCAGTACTTC	CASSSQETQYF	11	TRBV11-2	TRBJ2-5	-	-
TGCGCCAGCAGCTTGGCCTGGGATGAGCAGTTCTTC	CASSLAWDEQFF	12	TRBV5-1	TRBJ2-1	-	-
TGTGCCAGCAGTCCCAAGGACAGGGTCGGCTTC	CASSPKDRVGF	11	TRBV28	TRBJ2-7	TRBD1	-
TGTGCCAGCAGTTTACGGGGGGTGGATAATTCACCCCTCCACTTT	CASSLRGVDNSPLHF	15	TRBV27	TRBJ1-6	-	-
TGTGCCAGCAGCCAACCGCCCAGGGACAGGGGCCACGAGCAGTACTTC	CASSQPPRDRGHEQYF	16	TRBV7-9	TRBJ2-7	TRBD1	-
TGTGCCAGCAGCCGTGGGGGCCCCCCTCGAGGACTGTTTTTT	CASSRGGPPRGLFF	14	TRBV13	TRBJ1-4	-	-
TGTGCCAGCAGCCCAGTTCTCGGGGGCACCGGGGAGCTGTTTTTT	CASSPVLGGTGELFF	15	TRBV11-2	TRBJ2-2	-	-
TGTGCCAGCAGTGGGCTAGCGGGATCCACCGGGGAGCTGTTTTTT	CASSGLAGSTGELFF	15	TRBV2	TRBJ2-2	TRBD2	-
TGCGCCAGCAGATCCGGAACTAGCGGAACGAACACCGGGGAGCTGTTTTTT	CASRSGTSGTNTGELFF	17	TRBV5-1	TRBJ2-2	TRBD2	-
TGTGCCAGCAGCTTAAGTGGACAGAGGACAGATACGCAGTATTTT	CASSLSGQRTDTQYF	15	TRBV7-2	TRBJ2-3	-	-
TGTGCCAGCTCACCCGGGACAGGGGGCCTGAACACCGGGGAGCTGTTTTTT	CASSPGTGGLNTGELFF	17	TRBV18	TRBJ2-2	TRBD1	-
TGTGCCAGCAGCTTTCGGGCAGCCCAAGAGACCCAGTACTTC	CASSFRAAQETQYF	14	TRBV5-6	TRBJ2-5	-	-
TGTGCCAGCAAACCCGGGACAGGGGAGGCCGGGGAGCTGTTTTTT	CASKPGTGEAGELFF	15	TRBV7-9	TRBJ2-2	TRBD1	once
TGTGCCAGCAGCCCGCAGGGGTATACGCAGTATTTT	CASSPQGYTQYF	12	TRBV9	TRBJ2-3	-	-
TGTGCCAGCAGCTTAGTATCAGTCCCCGGGGTTGGCGAAAAACTGTTTTTT	CASSLVSVPGVGEKLFF	17	TRBV11-2	TRBJ1-4	-	-
TGCGCCAGCAGCTCCGGGGCTACGAACACCGGGGAGCTGTTTTTT	CASSSGATNTGELFF	15	TRBV5-1	TRBJ2-2	-	-
TGTGCCTGGGGTCCCAAAAACATTCAGTACTTC	CAWGPKNIQYF	11	TRBV30	TRBJ2-4	-	-
TGTGCCAGTAGTATTCAGAAAAACACTGAAGCTTTCTTT	CASSIQKNTEAFF	13	TRBV19	TRBJ1-1	-	few
TGTGCCAGTAGTGCCGGGACTAGCGGGAGCCTCTCTAATGAGCAGTTCTTC	CASSAGTSGSLSNEQFF	17	TRBV19	TRBJ2-1	TRBD2	-
TGTGCCAGCAGCCTGCTAACAGGGGTTGGAGAGACCCAGTACTTC	CASSLLTGVGETQYF	15	TRBV14	TRBJ2-5	TRBD1	-
TGTGCCAGCTCACCACCCACCTACAATGAGCAGTTCTTC	CASSPPTYNEQFF	13	TRBV18	TRBJ2-1	-	once
TGTGCCAGCAGCTTCCACGTACAGGGACTCTACGAGCAGTACTTC	CASSFHVQGLYEQYF	15	TRBV13	TRBJ2-7	-	-
TGTGCCAGCAGCTACCACTGGGCCGGGACGGACAGCTCCTACGAGCAGTACTTC	CASSYHWAGTDSSYEQYF	18	TRBV7-8	TRBJ2-7	-	-
TGTGCCAGCAGCCCCCGATCCTGGGACAGTGAGCAGTTCTTC	CASSPRSWDSEQFF	14	TRBV7-6	TRBJ2-1	TRBD1	-
TGTGCCAGCAGTGCCGGGACAGGGGATGGCTACACCTTC	CASSAGTGDGYTF	13	TRBV9	TRBJ1-2	TRBD1	-
TGTGCCAGCAGCCCGGGACACCAGAGAGCCTACGAGCAGTACTTC	CASSPGHQRAYEQYF	15	TRBV5-6	TRBJ2-7	-	-
TGTGCCAGCAGCTTAGACGAGACAGGCACTACTGTGGGGTACTACGAGCAGTACTTC	CASSLDETGTTVGYYEQYF	19	TRBV13	TRBJ2-7	-	few
TGTGCCAGCAGCTGGGGGACAGCAGAGACCCAGTACTTC	CASSWGTAETQYF	13	TRBV7-9	TRBJ2-5	TRBD1	once
TGTGCCAGCAGCAGAATCCGGGACCTTAGCAATCAGCCCCAGCATTTT	CASSRIRDLSNQPQHF	16	TRBV5-6	TRBJ1-5	-	-
TGTGCCAGCAGCCGCCAAAGCGGCAGGATCGGGGAGCTGTTTTTT	CASSRQSGRIGELFF	15	TRBV14	TRBJ2-2	-	-
TGCGCCAGCAGCCCGAGCTGGACAGGGAATTCACCCCTCCACTTT	CASSPSWTGNSPLHF	15	TRBV5-1	TRBJ1-6	TRBD1	-
TGTGCCAGTAGTAGAGGGACAGATTACGAGCAGTACTTC	CASSRGTDYEQYF	13	TRBV19	TRBJ2-7	TRBD1	-
TGTGCCAGCAGCTTCTCTAGCTCTGGAAACACCATATATTTT	CASSFSSSGNTIYF	14	TRBV11-2	TRBJ1-3	-	-
TGTGCCAGCAGCTTAAAGGCGGGGGGAAACACCATATATTTT	CASSLKAGGNTIYF	14	TRBV7-2	TRBJ1-3	-	-
TGTGCCAGCAGCGTTAGACCGGGAGCCTATGGCTACACCTTC	CASSVRPGAYGYTF	14	TRBV11-2	TRBJ1-2	-	-
TGTGCCAGCAGCTTAGGCGGGAGGGAAAATGAGCAGTTCTTC	CASSLGGRENEQFF	14	TRBV7-7	TRBJ2-1	TRBD2	-
TGCGCCAGCAGTGTGGAGACAGGGCAGAATCAGCCCCAGCATTTT	CASSVETGQNQPQHF	15	TRBV10-2	TRBJ1-5	TRBD1	-
TGCGCCAGCAGCCAAGATCGAGCGGGGCTCCCCTACAATGAGCAGTTCTTC	CASSQDRAGLPYNEQFF	17	TRBV4-3	TRBJ2-1	TRBD2	-